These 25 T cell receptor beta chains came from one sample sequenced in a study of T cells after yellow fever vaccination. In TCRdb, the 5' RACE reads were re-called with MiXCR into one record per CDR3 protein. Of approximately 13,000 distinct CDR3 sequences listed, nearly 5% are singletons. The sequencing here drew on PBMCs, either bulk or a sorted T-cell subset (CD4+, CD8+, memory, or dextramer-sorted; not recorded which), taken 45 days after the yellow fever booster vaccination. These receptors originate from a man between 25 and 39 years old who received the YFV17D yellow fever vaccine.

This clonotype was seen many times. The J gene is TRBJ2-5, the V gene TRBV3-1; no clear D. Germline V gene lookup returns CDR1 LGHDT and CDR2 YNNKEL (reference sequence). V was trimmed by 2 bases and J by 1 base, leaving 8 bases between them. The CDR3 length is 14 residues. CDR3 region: CASSQQFSQETQYF. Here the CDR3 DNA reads TGTGCCAGCAGCCAACAGTTCAGCCAAGAGACCCAGTACTTC.

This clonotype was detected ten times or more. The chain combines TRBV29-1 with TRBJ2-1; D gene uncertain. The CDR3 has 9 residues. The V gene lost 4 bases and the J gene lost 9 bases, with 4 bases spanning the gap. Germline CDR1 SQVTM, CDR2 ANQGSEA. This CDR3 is CSVGSEQFF. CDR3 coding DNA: TGCAGCGTTGGGTCTGAGCAGTTCTTC.

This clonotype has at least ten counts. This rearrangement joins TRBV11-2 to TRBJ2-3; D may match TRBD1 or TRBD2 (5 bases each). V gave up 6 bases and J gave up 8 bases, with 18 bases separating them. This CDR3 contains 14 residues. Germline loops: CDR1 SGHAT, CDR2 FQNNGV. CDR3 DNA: TGTGCCAGCAGAAGACCGGGACCGACGGGTACGCAGTATTTT. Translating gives CASRRPGPTGTQYF.

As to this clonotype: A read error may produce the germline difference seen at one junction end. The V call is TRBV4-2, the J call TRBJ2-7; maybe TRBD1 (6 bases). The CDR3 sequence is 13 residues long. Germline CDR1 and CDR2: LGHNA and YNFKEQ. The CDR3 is CAISPGTLCEQYF. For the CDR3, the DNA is TGTGCCATCAGCCCCGGGACACTCTGCGAGCAGTACTTC.

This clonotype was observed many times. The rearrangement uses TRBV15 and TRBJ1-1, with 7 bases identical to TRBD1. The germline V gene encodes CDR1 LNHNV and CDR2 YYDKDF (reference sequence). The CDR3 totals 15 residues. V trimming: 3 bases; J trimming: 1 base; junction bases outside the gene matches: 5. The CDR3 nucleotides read TGTGCCACCAGCAGGGACAGGAGTTCGAACACTGAAGCTTTCTTT. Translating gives CATSRDRSSNTEAFF.

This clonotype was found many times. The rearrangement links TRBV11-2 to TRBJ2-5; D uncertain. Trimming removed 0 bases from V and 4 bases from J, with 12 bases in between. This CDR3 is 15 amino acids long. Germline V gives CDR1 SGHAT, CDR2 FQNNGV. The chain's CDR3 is CASSLEIGIRETQYF. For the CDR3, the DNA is TGTGCCAGCAGCTTAGAGATCGGAATTCGAGAGACCCAGTACTTC.

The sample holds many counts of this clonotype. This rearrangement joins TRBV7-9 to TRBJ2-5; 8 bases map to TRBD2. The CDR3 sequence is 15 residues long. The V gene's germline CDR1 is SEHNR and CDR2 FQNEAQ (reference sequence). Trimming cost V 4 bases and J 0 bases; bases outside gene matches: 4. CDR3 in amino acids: CASSSLLADQETQYF. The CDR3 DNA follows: TGTGCCAGCAGCTCCCTACTAGCGGACCAAGAGACCCAGTACTTC.

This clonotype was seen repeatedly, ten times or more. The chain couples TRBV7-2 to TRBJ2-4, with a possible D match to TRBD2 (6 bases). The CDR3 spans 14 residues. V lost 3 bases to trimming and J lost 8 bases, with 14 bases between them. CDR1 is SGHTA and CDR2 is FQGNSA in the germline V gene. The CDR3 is CASSFAGPEDIQYF. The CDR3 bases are TGTGCCAGCAGCTTTGCGGGGCCCGAGGACATTCAGTACTTC.

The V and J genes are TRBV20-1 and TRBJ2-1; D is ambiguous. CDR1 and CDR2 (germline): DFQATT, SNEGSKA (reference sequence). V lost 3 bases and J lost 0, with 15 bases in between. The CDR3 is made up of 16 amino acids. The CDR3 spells CSASTSDASSYNEQFF. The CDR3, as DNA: TGCAGTGCTAGTACGTCAGACGCCAGCTCCTACAATGAGCAGTTCTTC.

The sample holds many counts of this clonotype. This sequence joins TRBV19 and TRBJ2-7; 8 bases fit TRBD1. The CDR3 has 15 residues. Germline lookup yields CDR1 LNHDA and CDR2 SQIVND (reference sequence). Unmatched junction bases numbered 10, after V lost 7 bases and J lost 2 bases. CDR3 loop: CASTGDRGPPYEQYF. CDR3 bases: TGTGCCAGTACCGGAGACAGGGGTCCCCCCTACGAGCAGTACTTC. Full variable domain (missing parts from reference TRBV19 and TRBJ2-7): DGGITQSPKYLFRKEGQNVTLSCEQNLNHDAMYWYRQDPGQGLRLIYYSQIVNDFQKGDIAEGYSVSREKKESFPLTVTSAQKNPTAFYLCASTGDRGPPYEQYFGPGTRLTVT.

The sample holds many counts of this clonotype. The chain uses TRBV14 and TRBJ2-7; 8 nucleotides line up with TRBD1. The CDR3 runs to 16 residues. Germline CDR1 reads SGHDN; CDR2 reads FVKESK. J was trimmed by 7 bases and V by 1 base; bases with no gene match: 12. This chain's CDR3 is CASSQGTGPESGEQYF. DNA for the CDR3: TGTGCCAGCAGCCAAGGGACAGGGCCCGAATCGGGGGAGCAGTACTTC.

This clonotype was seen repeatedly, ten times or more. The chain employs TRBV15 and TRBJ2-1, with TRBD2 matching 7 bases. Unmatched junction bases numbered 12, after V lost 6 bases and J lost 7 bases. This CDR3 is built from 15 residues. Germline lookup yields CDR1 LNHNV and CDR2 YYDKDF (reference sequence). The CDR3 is CATSVRTPGGNEQFF. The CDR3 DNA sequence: TGTGCCACCAGTGTTAGGACGCCGGGGGGAAATGAGCAGTTCTTC.

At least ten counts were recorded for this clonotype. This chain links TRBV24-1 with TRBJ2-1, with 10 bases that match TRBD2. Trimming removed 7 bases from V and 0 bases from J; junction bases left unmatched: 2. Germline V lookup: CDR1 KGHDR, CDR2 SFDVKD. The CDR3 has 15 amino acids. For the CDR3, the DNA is TGTGCCACCAGCCCTAGCGGGGGCTCCTACAATGAGCAGTTCTTC. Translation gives CATSPSGGSYNEQFF.

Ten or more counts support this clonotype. CDR3 nucleotide sequence: TGTGCCAGCAGCACTAAAGGGGACTATGGCTACACCTTC. Its protein product is CASSTKGDYGYTF. The chain combines TRBV5-4 with TRBJ1-2; the D gene is possibly TRBD1 (5 bases). Trimming removed 4 bases from V and 3 bases from J, with 10 bases in between. The CDR3 has 13 amino acids. Per the germline V gene, CDR1 is SGHNT and CDR2 is YYREEE (reference sequence).

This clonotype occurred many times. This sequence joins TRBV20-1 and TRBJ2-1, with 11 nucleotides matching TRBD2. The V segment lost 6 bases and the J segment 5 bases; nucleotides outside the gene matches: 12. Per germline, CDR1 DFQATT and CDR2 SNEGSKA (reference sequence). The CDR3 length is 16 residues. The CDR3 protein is CSARVLAGGLNNEQFF. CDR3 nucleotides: TGCAGTGCCCGTGTCCTAGCGGGAGGACTTAACAATGAGCAGTTCTTC.

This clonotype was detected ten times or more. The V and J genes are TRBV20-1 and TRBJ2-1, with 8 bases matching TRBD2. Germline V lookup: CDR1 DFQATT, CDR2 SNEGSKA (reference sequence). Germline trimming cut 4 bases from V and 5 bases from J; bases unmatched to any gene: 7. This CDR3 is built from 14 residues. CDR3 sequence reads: CSATKREWDNEQFF. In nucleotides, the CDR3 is TGCAGTGCTACTAAGCGGGAGTGGGACAATGAGCAGTTCTTC.

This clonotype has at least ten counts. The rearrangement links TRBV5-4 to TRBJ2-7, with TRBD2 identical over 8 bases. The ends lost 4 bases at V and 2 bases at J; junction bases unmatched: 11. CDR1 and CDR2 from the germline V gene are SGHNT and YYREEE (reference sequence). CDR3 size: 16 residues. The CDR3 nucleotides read TGTGCCAGCAGCCGCCCTAGCGGGTCCCGTCCCTACGAGCAGTACTTC. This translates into CASSRPSGSRPYEQYF.

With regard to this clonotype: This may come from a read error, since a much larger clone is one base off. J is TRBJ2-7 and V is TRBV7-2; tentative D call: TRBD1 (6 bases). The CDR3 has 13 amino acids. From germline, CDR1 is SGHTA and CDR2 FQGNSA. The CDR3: CASSLGQAYDQYF. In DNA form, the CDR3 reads TGTGCCAGCAGCTTAGGACAGGCCTACGATCAGTACTTC.

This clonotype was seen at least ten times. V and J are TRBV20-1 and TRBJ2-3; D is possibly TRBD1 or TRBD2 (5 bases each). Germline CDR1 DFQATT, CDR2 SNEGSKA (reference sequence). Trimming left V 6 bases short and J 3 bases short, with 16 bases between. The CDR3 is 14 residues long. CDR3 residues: CSAPRDRGTDTQYF. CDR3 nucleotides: TGCAGTGCGCCCCGGGACCGTGGGACAGATACGCAGTATTTT.

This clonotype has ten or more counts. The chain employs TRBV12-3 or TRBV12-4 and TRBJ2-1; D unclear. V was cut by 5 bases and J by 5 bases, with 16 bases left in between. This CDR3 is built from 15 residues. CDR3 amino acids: CASSTPDTVDNEQFF. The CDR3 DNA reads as TGTGCCAGCAGTACCCCAGACACGGTAGACAATGAGCAGTTCTTC.

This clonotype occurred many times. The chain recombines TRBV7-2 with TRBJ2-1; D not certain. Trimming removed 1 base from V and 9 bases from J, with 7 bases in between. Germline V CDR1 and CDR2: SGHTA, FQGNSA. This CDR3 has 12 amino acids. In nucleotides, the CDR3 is TGTGCCAGCAGCTTAGACAACGGTGAGCAGTTCTTC. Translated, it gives CASSLDNGEQFF.

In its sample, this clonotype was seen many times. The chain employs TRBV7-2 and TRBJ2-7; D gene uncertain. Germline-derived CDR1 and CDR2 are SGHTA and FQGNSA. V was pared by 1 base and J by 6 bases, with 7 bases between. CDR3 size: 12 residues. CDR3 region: CASSLEIGEQYF. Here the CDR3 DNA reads TGTGCCAGCAGCTTAGAGATCGGCGAGCAGTACTTC.

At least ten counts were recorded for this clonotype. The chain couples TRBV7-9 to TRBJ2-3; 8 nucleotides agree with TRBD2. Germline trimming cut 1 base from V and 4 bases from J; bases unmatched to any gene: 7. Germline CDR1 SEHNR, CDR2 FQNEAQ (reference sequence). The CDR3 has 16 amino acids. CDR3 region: CASSLDWLAGADTQYF. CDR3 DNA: TGTGCCAGCAGCTTAGATTGGCTAGCGGGCGCAGATACGCAGTATTTT. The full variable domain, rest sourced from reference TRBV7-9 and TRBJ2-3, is DTGVSQNPRHKITKRGQNVTFRCDPISEHNRLYWYRQTLGQGPEFLTYFQNEAQLEKSRLLSDRFSAERPKGSFSTLEIQRTEQGDSAMYLCASSLDWLAGADTQYFGPGTRLTVL.

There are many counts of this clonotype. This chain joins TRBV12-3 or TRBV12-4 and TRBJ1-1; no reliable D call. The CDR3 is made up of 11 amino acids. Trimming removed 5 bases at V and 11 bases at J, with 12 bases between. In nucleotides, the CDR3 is TGTGCCAGCAGTCCCGCAGGAGTCGCTTTCTTT. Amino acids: CASSPAGVAFF.

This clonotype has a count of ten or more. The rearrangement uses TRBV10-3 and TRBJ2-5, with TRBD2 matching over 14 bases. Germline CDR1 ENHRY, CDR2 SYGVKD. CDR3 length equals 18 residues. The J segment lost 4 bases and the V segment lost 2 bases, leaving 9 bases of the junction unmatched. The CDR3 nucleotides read TGTGCCATCAGTGAGGCACGACTAGCGGGAGGGAACCCAGAGACCCAGTACTTC. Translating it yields CAISEARLAGGNPETQYF.